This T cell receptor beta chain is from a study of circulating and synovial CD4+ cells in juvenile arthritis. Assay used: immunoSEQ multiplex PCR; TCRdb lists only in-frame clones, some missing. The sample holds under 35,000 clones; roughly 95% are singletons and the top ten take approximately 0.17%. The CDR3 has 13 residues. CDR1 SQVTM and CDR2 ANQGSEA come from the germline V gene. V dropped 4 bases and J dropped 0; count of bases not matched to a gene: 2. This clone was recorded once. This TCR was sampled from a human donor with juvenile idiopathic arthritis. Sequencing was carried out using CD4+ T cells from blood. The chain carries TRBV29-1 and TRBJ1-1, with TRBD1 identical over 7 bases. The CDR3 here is CSVAGQLNTEAFF. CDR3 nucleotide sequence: TGCAGCGTTGCGGGACAGCTGAACACTGAAGCTTTCTTT.